What follows is one T cell receptor beta chain and its context. Its antigen is as yet unknown. The entry originates in a study of cytomegalovirus exposure and HLA in healthy donors. General study results and limits: What TCR beta sequences reportedly achieved was accurate prediction of HLA-A and HLA-B alleles in most subjects. As confirmed in vitro, a few CMV-associated chains were specific for CMV antigens. In a later analysis, a genetic analysis reported fewer productive-TCR N-insertions in an Asian-associated ancestry cluster than the cohort average.

It was with 60 Vbeta and 13 Jbeta primers that the PCR ran. Original data processing: In a later analysis, approximately 80 million unique TCR beta chains included roughly 11 million shared by two or more donors. Profiling relied on immunoSEQ multiplex PCR, and the TCRdb table lists in-frame clones only, not all of them. D and trimming come from the DNA, and the V and J calls and clone size come from that table. The sample holds more than 65,000 clones, about 68% seen once. Germline lookup yields CDR1 MDHEN and CDR2 SYDVKM. V dropped 3 bases and J dropped 2; count of bases not matched to a gene: 7. The CDR3 totals 16 residues.

The rearrangement links TRBV28 to TRBJ2-3; 8 nucleotides match TRBD1. The material sequenced was PBMCs. The receptor comes from a woman in her forties or fifties in good health and CMV-seropositive. The CDR3 spells CASSLAWTGTTDTQYF. In DNA form, the CDR3 reads TGTGCCAGCAGTTTGGCCTGGACAGGGACCACAGATACGCAGTATTTT.